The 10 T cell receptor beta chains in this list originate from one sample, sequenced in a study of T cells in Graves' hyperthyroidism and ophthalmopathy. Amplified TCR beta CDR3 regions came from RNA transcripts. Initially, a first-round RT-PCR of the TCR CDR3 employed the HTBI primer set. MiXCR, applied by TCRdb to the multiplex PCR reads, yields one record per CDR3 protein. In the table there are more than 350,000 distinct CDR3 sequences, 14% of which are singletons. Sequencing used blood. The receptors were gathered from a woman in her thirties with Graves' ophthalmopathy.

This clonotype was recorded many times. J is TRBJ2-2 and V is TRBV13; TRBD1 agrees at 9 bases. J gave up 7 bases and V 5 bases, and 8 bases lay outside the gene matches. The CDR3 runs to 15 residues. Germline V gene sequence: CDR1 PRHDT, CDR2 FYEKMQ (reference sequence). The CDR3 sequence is CASSPLGQGIGELFF. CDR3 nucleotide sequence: TGTGCCAGCAGCCCCCTGGGACAGGGTATCGGGGAGCTGTTTTTT.

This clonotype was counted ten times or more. CDR3 sequence reads: CASITRWYTGELFF. The CDR3 nucleotides are TGTGCCAGCATCACCCGGTGGTACACCGGGGAGCTGTTTTTT. The genes are TRBV28 and TRBJ2-2; D gene uncertain. In germline, CDR1 is MDHEN, CDR2 SYDVKM. The CDR3 spans 14 residues. Trimming stripped 7 bases from V and 3 bases from J, with 12 bases between.

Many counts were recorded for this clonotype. In nucleotides, the CDR3 is TGTGCCAGCAGCTTAGTTATAGGGTGGGGTAGGGATACTGAGCAGTTCTTC. This sequence encodes CASSLVIGWGRDTEQFF. This chain joins TRBV7-2 and TRBJ2-1; D gene ambiguous. Germline V CDR1 and CDR2: SGHTA, FQGNSA. The V and J ends lost 1 base and 9 bases respectively, with 22 bases between them. The CDR3 consists of 17 residues. Complete variable domain (other parts from reference TRBV7-2 and TRBJ2-1): GAGVSQSPSNKVTEKGKDVELRCDPISGHTALYWYRQSLGQGLEFLIYFQGNSAPDKSGLPSDRFSAERTGGSVSTLTIQRTQQEDSAVYLCASSLVIGWGRDTEQFFGPGTRLTVL.

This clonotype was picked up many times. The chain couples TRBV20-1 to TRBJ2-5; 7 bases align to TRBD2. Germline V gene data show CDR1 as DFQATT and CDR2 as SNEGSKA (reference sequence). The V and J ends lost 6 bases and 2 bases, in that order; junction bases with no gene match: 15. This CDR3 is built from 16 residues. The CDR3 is CSAQPSLAADQETQYF. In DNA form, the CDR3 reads TGCAGTGCCCAGCCCTCGCTAGCGGCGGATCAAGAGACCCAGTACTTC.

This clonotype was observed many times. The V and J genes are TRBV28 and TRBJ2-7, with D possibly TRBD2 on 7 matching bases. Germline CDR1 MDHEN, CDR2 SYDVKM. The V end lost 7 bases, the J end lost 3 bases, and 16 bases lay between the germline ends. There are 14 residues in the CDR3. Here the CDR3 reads CASIGGGRRYEQYF. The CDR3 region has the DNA TGTGCCAGCATTGGGGGGGGGCGGCGCTACGAGCAGTACTTC.

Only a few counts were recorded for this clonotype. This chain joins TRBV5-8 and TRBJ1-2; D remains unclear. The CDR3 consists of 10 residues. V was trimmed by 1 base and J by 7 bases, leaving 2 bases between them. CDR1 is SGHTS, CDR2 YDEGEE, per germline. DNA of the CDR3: TGTGCCAGCAGCTTGTTTGGCTACACCTTC. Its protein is CASSLFGYTF.

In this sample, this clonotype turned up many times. The CDR3 here is CSAPRKSNTDTQYF. DNA for the CDR3: TGCAGTGCCCCCCGGAAATCGAACACAGATACGCAGTATTTT. This chain connects TRBV20-1 to TRBJ2-3, with no clear D. V dropped 6 bases and J dropped 2 bases, with 15 bases sitting between them. Germline CDR1 and CDR2: DFQATT and SNEGSKA (reference sequence). The CDR3 is made up of 14 amino acids.

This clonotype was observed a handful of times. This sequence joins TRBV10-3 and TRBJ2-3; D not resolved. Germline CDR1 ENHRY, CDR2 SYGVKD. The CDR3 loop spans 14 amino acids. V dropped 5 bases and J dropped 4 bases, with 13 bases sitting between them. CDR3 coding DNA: TGTGCCATCAGTTTTTTGGCTGTGGCAGATACGCAGTATTTT. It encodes CAISFLAVADTQYF.

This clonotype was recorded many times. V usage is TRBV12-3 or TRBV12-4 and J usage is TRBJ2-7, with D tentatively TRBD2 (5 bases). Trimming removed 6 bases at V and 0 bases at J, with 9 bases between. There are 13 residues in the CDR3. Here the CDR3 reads CASRDWSSYEQYF. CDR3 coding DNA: TGTGCCAGCAGGGACTGGAGCTCCTACGAGCAGTACTTC.

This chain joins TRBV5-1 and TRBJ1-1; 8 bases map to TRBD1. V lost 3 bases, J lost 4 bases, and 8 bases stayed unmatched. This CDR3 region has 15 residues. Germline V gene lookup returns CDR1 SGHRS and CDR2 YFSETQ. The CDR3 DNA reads TGCGCCAGCAGCTCCGGACAGGGAGGTGCCACTGAAGCTTTCTTT. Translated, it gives CASSSGQGGATEAFF.